The 19 T cell receptor beta chains in this list originate from one sample, sequenced in a study of cytomegalovirus exposure and HLA in healthy donors. In the PCR, 60 Vbeta and 13 Jbeta primers were used. Measured with immunoSEQ multiplex PCR; TCRdb has only the in-frame clones, and not every one. The specimen's table records 110,000 to 150,000 clones. Sequenced material: PBMCs. The origin of the receptors is a woman younger than 35 in good health and CMV-seronegative.

The V gene is TRBV27, the J gene TRBJ2-5; 7 nucleotides line up with TRBD2. Germline CDR1 MNHEY, CDR2 SMNVEV (reference sequence). V was pared by 5 bases and J by 4 bases, with 7 bases of the junction left unmatched. The CDR3 spans 14 residues. In nucleotides, the CDR3 is TGTGCCAGCAGTCCGAGACTAGCTAGAGAGACCCAGTACTTC. It is translated as CASSPRLARETQYF.

V usage is TRBV10-3 and J usage is TRBJ1-4, with TRBD1 identical over 8 bases. The CDR3 loop spans 13 amino acids. Germline V CDR1 and CDR2: ENHRY, SYGVKD. V gave up 10 bases and J gave up 8 bases; unmatched junction bases: 9. CDR3 residues: CASQGARGEKLFF. The CDR3 region has the DNA TGTGCCAGTCAGGGGGCTAGAGGAGAAAAACTGTTTTTT.

The chain links TRBV14 to TRBJ2-3; D uncertain. Looked up from germline, CDR1 is SGHDN and CDR2 is FVKESK. This CDR3 comprises 14 residues. The V end was cut by 3 bases, the J end by 2 bases, with 9 bases between. CDR3 region: CASSQVQNTDTQYF. In DNA form, the CDR3 reads TGTGCCAGCAGCCAGGTACAAAACACAGATACGCAGTATTTT. The full variable domain, its missing parts supplied by reference TRBV14 and TRBJ2-3, is EAGVTQFPSHSVIEKGQTVTLRCDPISGHDNLYWYRRVMGKEIKFLLHFVKESKQDESGMPNNRFLAERTGGTYSTLKVQPAELEDSGVYFCASSQVQNTDTQYFGPGTRLTVL.

This sequence joins TRBV7-2 and TRBJ2-1; 9 bases fit TRBD2. The CDR3 runs to 14 residues. Germline assignment: CDR1 SGHTA and CDR2 FQGNSA. V lost 4 bases and J lost 8; bases outside the gene matches: 6. This CDR3 is CASSSLAGHDEQFF. The CDR3 DNA reads as TGTGCCAGCAGCTCTCTAGCGGGACACGATGAGCAGTTCTTC.

This sequence joins TRBV9 and TRBJ2-1; weak D call: TRBD2 (6 bases). The V and J ends lost 5 bases and 9 bases respectively, with 18 bases between them. The CDR3 has 14 residues. Germline V gives CDR1 SGDLS, CDR2 YYNGEE. The CDR3 sequence: CASRSGLSSGEQFF. The CDR3 region has the DNA TGTGCCAGCAGATCGGGACTTTCATCGGGTGAGCAGTTCTTC.

The chain recombines TRBV7-9 with TRBJ1-1, with D possibly being TRBD1 (6 bases). Germline V lookup: CDR1 SEHNR, CDR2 FQNEAQ (reference sequence). The CDR3 has 16 residues. With 2 bases removed from V and 2 bases from J, the gap between germline ends came to 15 bases. The CDR3 region has the DNA TGTGCCAGCAGCTTATGGTGGACAGATGATAACACTGAAGCTTTCTTT. It is translated as CASSLWWTDDNTEAFF.

The chain links TRBV28 to TRBJ2-7; D gene uncertain. Germline V gene lookup returns CDR1 MDHEN and CDR2 SYDVKM. Trimming pared 6 bases from V and 3 bases from J, leaving 9 bases between. The CDR3 totals 12 residues. CDR3 region: CASRSNYYEQYF. CDR3 sequence (DNA): TGTGCCAGCAGATCAAACTACTACGAGCAGTACTTC.

The chain has TRBV29-1 and TRBJ2-3; D ambiguous. Germline V gene data show CDR1 as SQVTM and CDR2 as ANQGSEA. The V gene lost 8 bases and the J gene lost 2 bases, with 8 bases spanning the gap. There are 11 residues in the CDR3. The CDR3 DNA is TGCAGCTTCCAATTCACAGATACGCAGTATTTT. It is translated as CSFQFTDTQYF.

The chain has TRBV19 and TRBJ1-4; 8 nucleotides line up with TRBD1. Germline V lookup: CDR1 LNHDA, CDR2 SQIVND (reference sequence). V lost 4 bases to trimming and J lost 8 bases; unmatched junction nucleotides: 6. The CDR3 contains 14 residues. CDR3 in DNA: TGTGCCAGTAGTACGATCGGGACAGGAGAAAAACTGTTTTTT. It encodes CASSTIGTGEKLFF.

The chain recombines TRBV21-1 with TRBJ2-5; the table's D call TRBD2 went unverified against the DNA. TRBV21-1 is termed a pseudogene. The CDR3 loop spans 17 amino acids. The CDR3 reads CASSKKISRAFEETQYF. DNA for the CDR3: TGTGCCAGCAGCAAGAAAATTTCGAGGGCCTTTGAAGAGACCCAGTACTTC.

The V and J genes are TRBV6-6 and TRBJ1-2; D remains unclear. The CDR3 consists of 15 residues. V was shortened by 0 bases and J by 3 bases, with 11 bases between the two germline ends. CDR1 MNHNY and CDR2 SVGAGI come from the germline V gene (reference sequence). DNA for the CDR3: TGTGCCAGCAGTTACTCGAACGAGGGCTACTATGGCTACACCTTC. This encodes CASSYSNEGYYGYTF.

DNA for the CDR3: TGTGCCAGCGGCACTTCAGGGGGACACCTAAATCAGCCCCAGCATTTT. Protein product: CASGTSGGHLNQPQHF. This chain connects TRBV16 to TRBJ1-5, with TRBD1 matching over 7 bases. The trim removed 8 bases at V and 4 bases at J, leaving 14 bases unmatched. This CDR3 has 16 residues. Germline-derived CDR1 and CDR2 are KGHSY and FQNENV.

A note on this clone: This sample also contains other DNA sequences that code for the same CDR3. The rearrangement links TRBV29-1 to TRBJ1-5; no clear D gene. Germline V lookup: CDR1 SQVTM, CDR2 ANQGSEA. Trimming shortened V by 3 bases and J by 6 bases, and 12 bases separated the two germline ends. This CDR3 region has 13 residues. The CDR3 reads CSVEDTVGQPQHF. As DNA, the CDR3 is TGCAGCGTTGAGGATACAGTGGGTCAGCCCCAGCATTTT.

The chain combines TRBV6-1 with TRBJ1-2; 9 bases are shared with TRBD1. Germline values: CDR1 MNHNS, CDR2 SASEGT. Unmatched junction bases numbered 7, after V lost 7 bases and J lost 4 bases. CDR3 length equals 14 residues. CDR3 protein: CASNMDRGLYGYTF. CDR3 sequence (DNA): TGTGCCAGCAATATGGACAGGGGACTCTATGGCTACACCTTC.

The chain joins TRBV11-3 to TRBJ2-5; D not certain. Germline CDR1 and CDR2: SGHNT and YENEEA. The CDR3 runs to 16 residues. Trimming stripped 5 bases from V and 2 bases from J, with 18 bases between. The CDR3 nucleotides are TGTGCCAGCAGCCCTGATACGACACACAATCAAGAGACCCAGTACTTC. This encodes CASSPDTTHNQETQYF.

As to this clone: Other DNA sequences in this specimen translate into the identical CDR3. The genes are TRBV7-9 and TRBJ1-2; TRBD1 matches 8 bases. The length of the CDR3 is 15 residues. Germline loops: CDR1 SEHNR, CDR2 FQNEAQ (reference sequence). J gave up 4 bases and V 1 base, and 5 bases lay outside the gene matches. CDR3 protein: CASSLGEGQGYGYTF. CDR3 nucleotides: TGTGCCAGCAGCTTAGGGGAAGGACAGGGCTATGGCTACACCTTC.

The genes are TRBV20-1 and TRBJ1-2; TRBD1 is a possible D gene (5 bases). This CDR3 is built from 11 residues. Germline V gene data show CDR1 as DFQATT and CDR2 as SNEGSKA (reference sequence). Trimming took 6 bases from V and 4 from J, leaving 9 bases between them. Here the CDR3 reads CSALQVYGYTF. The CDR3 DNA follows: TGCAGTGCCCTACAGGTCTATGGCTACACCTTC.

The chain's CDR3 is CASSLLSLEDTQYF. Written as DNA, the CDR3 is TGTGCCAGCAGCTTGTTGTCTTTAGAAGATACGCAGTATTTT. This chain joins TRBV5-4 and TRBJ2-3, with D unresolved. The CDR3 extends over 14 amino acids. Germline V CDR1 and CDR2: SGHNT, YYREEE (reference sequence). V was trimmed by 1 base and J by 5 bases, leaving 11 bases between them.

The rearrangement joins TRBV19 to TRBJ2-5, with 7 bases aligning to TRBD1. This CDR3 has 13 residues. With V trimmed by 9 bases and J by 3 bases, 7 bases remained unmatched. Looked up from germline, CDR1 is LNHDA and CDR2 is SQIVND (reference sequence). The CDR3 sequence: CASSGTDKETQYF. Here the CDR3 DNA reads TGTGCCAGCTCCGGGACAGATAAAGAGACCCAGTACTTC.